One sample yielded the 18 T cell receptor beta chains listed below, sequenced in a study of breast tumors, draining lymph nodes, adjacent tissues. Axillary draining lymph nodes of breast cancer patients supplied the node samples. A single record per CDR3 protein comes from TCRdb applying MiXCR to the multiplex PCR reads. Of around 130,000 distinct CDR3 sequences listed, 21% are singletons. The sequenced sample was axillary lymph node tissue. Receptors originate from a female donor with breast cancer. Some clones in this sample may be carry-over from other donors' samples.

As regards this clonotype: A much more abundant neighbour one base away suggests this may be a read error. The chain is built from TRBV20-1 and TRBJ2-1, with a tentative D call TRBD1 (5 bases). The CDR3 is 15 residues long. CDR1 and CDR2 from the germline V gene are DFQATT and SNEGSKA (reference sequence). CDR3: CSARDALQGVNEQLF. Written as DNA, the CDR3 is TGCAGTGCTAGAGATGCCCTCCAGGGTGTAAATGAGCAGCTCTTC.

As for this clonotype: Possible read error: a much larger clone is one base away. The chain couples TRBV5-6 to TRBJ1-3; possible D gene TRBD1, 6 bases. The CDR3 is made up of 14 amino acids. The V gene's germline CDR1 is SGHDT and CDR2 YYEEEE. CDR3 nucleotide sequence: TGTGTCAGCAGTCTGCAGGGGTCTGGAAACACCATATATTTT. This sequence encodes CVSSLQGSGNTIYF.

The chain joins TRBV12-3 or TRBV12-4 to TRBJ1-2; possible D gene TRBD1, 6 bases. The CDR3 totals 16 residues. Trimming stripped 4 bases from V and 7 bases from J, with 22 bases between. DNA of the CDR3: TGTGCCAGCAGTTATAATACAGGGTTGTCGGGCTGTGGCTACACCTTC. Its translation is CASSYNTGLSGCGYTF.

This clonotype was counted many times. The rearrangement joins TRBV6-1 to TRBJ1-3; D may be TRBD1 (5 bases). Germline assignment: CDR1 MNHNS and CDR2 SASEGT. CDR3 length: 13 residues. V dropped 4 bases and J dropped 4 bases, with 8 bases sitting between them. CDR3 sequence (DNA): TGTGCCAGCAGTGGGGACGTCGGAAACACCATATATTTT. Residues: CASSGDVGNTIYF.

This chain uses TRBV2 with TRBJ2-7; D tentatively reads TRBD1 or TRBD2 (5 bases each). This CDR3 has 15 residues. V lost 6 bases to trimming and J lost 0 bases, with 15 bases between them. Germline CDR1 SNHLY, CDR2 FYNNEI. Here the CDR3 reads CASRAGTQSSYEQYF. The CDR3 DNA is TGTGCCAGCAGGGCCGGGACGCAGAGCTCCTACGAGCAGTACTTC.

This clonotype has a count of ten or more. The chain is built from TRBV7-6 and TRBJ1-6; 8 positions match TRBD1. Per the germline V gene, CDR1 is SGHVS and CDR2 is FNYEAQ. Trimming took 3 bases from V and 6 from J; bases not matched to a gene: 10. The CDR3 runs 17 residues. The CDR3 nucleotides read TGTGCCAGCAGCTTGATAACCGGGACAGGCGGTAATTCACCCCTCCACTTT. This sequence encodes CASSLITGTGGNSPLHF. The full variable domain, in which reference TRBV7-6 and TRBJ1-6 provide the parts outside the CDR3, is GAGVSQSPRYKVTKRGQDVALRCDPISGHVSLYWYRQALGQGPEFLTYFNYEAQQDKSGLPNDRFSAERPEGSISTLTIQRTEQRDSAMYRCASSLITGTGGNSPLHFGNGTRLTVT.

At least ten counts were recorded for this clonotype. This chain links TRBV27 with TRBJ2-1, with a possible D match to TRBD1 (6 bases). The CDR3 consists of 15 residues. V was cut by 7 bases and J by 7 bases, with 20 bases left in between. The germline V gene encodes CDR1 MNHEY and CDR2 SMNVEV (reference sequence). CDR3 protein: CASTPFGDTKNEQFF. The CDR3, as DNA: TGTGCCAGCACCCCTTTCGGGGACACGAAGAATGAGCAGTTCTTC.

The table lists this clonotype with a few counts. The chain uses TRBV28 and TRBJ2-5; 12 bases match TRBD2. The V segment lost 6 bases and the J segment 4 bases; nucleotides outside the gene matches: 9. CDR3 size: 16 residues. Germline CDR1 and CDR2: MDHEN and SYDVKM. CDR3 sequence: CASSPTSGRFGETQYF. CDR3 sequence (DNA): TGTGCCAGCAGCCCAACTAGCGGGAGGTTTGGAGAGACCCAGTACTTC.

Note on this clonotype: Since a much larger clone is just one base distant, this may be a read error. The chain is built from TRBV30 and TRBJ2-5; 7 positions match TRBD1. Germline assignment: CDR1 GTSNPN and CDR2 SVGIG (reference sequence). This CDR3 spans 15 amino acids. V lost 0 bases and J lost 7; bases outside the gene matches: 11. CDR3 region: CAWSVSLQGFMTQYF. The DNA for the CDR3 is TGTGCCTGGAGTGTATCTTTACAGGGGTTCATGACCCAGTACTTC.

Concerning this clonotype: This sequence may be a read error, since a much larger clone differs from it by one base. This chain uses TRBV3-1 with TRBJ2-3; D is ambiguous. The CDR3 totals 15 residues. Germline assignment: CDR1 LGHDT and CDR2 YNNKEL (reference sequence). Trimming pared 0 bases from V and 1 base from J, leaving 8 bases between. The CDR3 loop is CASSQEMACTDTQYF. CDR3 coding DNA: TGTGCCAGCAGCCAAGAGATGGCTTGCACAGATACGCAGTATTTT.

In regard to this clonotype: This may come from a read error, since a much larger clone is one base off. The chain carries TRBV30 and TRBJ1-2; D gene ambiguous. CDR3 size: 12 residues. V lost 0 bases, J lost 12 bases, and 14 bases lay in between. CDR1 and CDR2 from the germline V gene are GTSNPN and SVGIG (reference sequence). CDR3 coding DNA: TGTGCCTGGAGTGTAGGATCGGAGGGCCACACCTTC. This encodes CAWSVGSEGHTF.

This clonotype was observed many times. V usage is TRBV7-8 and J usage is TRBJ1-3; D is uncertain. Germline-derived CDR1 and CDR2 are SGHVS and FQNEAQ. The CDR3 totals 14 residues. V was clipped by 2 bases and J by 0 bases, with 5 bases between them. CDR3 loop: CASSLQTSGNTIYF. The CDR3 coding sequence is TGTGCCAGCAGCTTACAAACCTCTGGAAACACCATATATTTT. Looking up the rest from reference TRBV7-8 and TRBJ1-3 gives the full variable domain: GAGVSQSPRYKVAKRGQDVALRCDPISGHVSLFWYQQALGQGPEFLTYFQNEAQLDKSGLPSDRFFAERPEGSVSTLKIQRTQQEDSAVYLCASSLQTSGNTIYFGEGSWLTVV.

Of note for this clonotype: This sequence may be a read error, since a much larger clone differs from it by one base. This CDR3 reads CSASGSNSGNTIYF. The CDR3 nucleotides read TGCAGTGCGTCGGGATCGAACTCTGGAAACACCATATATTTT. The chain couples TRBV20-1 to TRBJ1-3, with D unclear. The germline CDR1 and CDR2 sequences are DFQATT and SNEGSKA (reference sequence). V lost 6 bases and J 0 bases, leaving 12 bases between the germline ends. The CDR3 contains 14 residues.

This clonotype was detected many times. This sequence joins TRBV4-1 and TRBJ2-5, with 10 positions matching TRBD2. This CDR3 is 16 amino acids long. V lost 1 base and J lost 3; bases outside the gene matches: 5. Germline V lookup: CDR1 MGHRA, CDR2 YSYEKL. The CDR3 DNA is TGCGCCAGCAGCCAAGGAAGGACTAGCGGAAAAGAGACCCAGTACTTC. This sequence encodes CASSQGRTSGKETQYF.

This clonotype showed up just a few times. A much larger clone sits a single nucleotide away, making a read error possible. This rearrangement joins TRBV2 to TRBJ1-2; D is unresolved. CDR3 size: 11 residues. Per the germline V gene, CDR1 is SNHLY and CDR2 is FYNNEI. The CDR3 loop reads CASRLDYSYTF. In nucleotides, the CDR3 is TGTGCCAGCAGACTAGACTATAGCTACACCTTC.

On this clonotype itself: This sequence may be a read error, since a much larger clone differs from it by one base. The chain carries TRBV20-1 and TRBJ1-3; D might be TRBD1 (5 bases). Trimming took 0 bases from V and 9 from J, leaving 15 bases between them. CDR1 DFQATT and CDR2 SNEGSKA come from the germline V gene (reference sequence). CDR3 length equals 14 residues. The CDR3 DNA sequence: TGCAGTGCTAGAGAGTCCCTTGGTGGGGGCACCATATATTTT. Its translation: CSARESLGGGTIYF.

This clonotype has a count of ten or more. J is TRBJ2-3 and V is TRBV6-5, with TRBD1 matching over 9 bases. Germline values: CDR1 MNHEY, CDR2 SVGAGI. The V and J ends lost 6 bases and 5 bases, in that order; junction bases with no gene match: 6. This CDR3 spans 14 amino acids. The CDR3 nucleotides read TGTGCCAGCAGAGGAGTGGACAGGGGAGATACGCAGTATTTT. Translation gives CASRGVDRGDTQYF.

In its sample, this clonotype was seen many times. CDR3 protein: CASSLEWGRGYEQYF. The DNA for the CDR3 is TGTGCCAGCAGTTTAGAGTGGGGCAGGGGCTACGAGCAGTACTTC. The V gene is TRBV28, the J gene TRBJ2-7; weak D call: TRBD1 (6 bases). The CDR3 totals 15 residues. V was trimmed by 2 bases and J by 3 bases, leaving 14 bases between them. From germline, CDR1 is MDHEN and CDR2 SYDVKM.